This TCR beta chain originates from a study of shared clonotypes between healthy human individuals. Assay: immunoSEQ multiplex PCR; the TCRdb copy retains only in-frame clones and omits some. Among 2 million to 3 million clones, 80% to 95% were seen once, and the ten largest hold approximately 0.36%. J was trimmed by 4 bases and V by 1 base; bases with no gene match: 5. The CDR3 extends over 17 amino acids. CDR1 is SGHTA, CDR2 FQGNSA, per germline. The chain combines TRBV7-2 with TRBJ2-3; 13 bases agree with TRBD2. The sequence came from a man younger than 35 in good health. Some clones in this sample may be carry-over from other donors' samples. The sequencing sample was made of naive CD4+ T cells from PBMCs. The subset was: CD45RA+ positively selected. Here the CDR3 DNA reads TGTGCCAGCAGCTTAGGACTAGCGGGAGGAGCGGCAGATACGCAGTATTTT. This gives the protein CASSLGLAGGAADTQYF.